This T cell receptor (beta chain) stems from a study of blood T cell repertoires in COVID-19 (dated by TCRdb to about 2020). Background on the whole study: Samples from collaborators originated in the United States, Italy and Spain and spanned both the acute and convalescent phases of COVID-19. The prospective study material was composed of cDNA or gDNA derived from T cells, B-cell-depleted T cells, or PBMCs. Subjects who had been exposed to COVID-19, were actively infected with it, or had recovered from it provided the deeply sampled blood TCRbeta repertoires that made up the dataset. The repertoires were released in a freely available public database intended as a resource for research on the immune response to SARS-CoV-2. Samples were obtained from the ongoing ImmuneRACE study (first 160 participants) and from 1,000 to 1,500 subjects provided by 6 global collaborators. Sample metadata almost always included a de-identified subject ID, COVID-19 status, age in years and sex. HLA class I and class II types, where available, came from metadata supplied by the sample provider rather than from assay-based typing. Study-wide conclusions, independent of this receptor: How much clinical and demographic metadata was included differed by source and by participant, and the metadata was provided uncurated.

Turning to this clone: Its antigen target is currently unknown. Base qualities are not recorded, but no much larger clone differs from it by a single base.

The immunoSEQ Assay, a bias-controlled multiplex PCR, was used to amplify TCRbeta CDR3 regions from genomic DNA. Under the source paper's analysis protocol: Nucleated cell counts per sample were estimated from amplification of reference gene primers within the assay. To quantify the absolute abundance of each unique TCRbeta CDR3 rearrangement, sequence reads were collapsed and filtered. For each sample, productive Simpson clonality was calculated as the square root of Simpson's diversity index across productive rearrangements. Not all clones reach the TCRdb copy of this immuneACCESS table, which keeps in-frame sequences only. Checked studies attribute under half of the gap to unresolved V genes and leave the rest unexplained. V, J and clone size derive from that table, while D and trimming were established from the DNA sequence. This sample is represented by tens of thousands of clones; around nine tenths of them were singletons. Of the sample, 4.5% to 6% is held by the ten largest clones.

Compared with germline, V lacks 2 bases and J lacks 3 bases; bases without a gene match: 6. CDR1 and CDR2, looked up from the germline V gene (reference sequence), are PRHDT and FYEKMQ. Measured from the cysteine to the phenylalanine, the CDR3 is 16 residues long. Only the CDR3 region is kept as DNA, spanning 48 bases read in frame from base 1. Collaborating institutions collected whole blood in K2EDTA tubes following their own protocols. For TCRbeta analysis, collaborator samples were shipped as frozen whole blood, as isolated PBMCs, or as DNA extracted from either sample type. This clonotype was obtained from a man aged 45 to 65 with active or convalescent COVID-19. The sample consisted of peripheral blood. Rearrangement joined TRBV13 to TRBJ2-5, and 10 junctional nucleotides match TRBD2. The DNA is as follows: TGTGCCAGCAGCTTAAGGAGCGGGGGGGGTAAAGAGACCCAGTACTTC. It is translated as CASSLRSGGGKETQYF.